This is a list of T cell receptor beta chains from one sample in a study of spatial heterogeneity in lung cancer. TCRdb itself ran the 5' RACE reads through MiXCR, one entry per CDR3 protein. The repertoire holds about 40,000 distinct CDR3 sequences, with less than 5.5% as singletons. Here the sequenced sample was PBMCs, taken at surgery. These receptors all come from a female donor with early-stage non-small cell lung cancer. The CDR3 runs from the conserved cysteine through the conserved F or W. Each record gives: clone size, J gene, D gene, V gene, CDR3 protein, CDR3 DNA. The D gene is left open where the match is weak. Some rows have no size entry. The others give once, few or many, or a class for an expanded clone.

few	TRBJ1-1	.	TRBV20-1	CSVKARLLNTEAFF	TGCAGTGTCAAAGCGCGGTTATTGAACACTGAAGCTTTCTTT
many	TRBJ2-3	.	TRBV7-8	CASSLEVSSTDTQYF	TGTGCCAGCAGCTTAGAGGTCAGCAGCACAGATACGCAGTATTTT
many	TRBJ1-5	TRBD1	TRBV12-3/TRBV12-4	CASTGAGGRPQHF	TGTGCCAGCACGGGGGCAGGGGGCCGGCCCCAGCATTTT
many	TRBJ2-2	.	TRBV19	CASSIGRGALNTGELFF	TGTGCCAGTAGTATAGGAAGGGGGGCCTTGAACACCGGGGAGCTGTTTTTT
many	TRBJ2-7	.	TRBV5-1	CASSWLGGHMRVYEQYF	TGCGCCAGCAGCTGGCTCGGGGGGCATATGAGAGTCTACGAGCAGTACTTC
many	TRBJ2-1	TRBD2	TRBV9	CASSVASGVSEQFF	TGTGCCAGCAGCGTGGCTAGCGGGGTATCTGAGCAGTTCTTC
many	TRBJ2-1	.	TRBV4-2	CASSQDRFSYNEQFF	TGTGCCAGCAGCCAAGACAGGTTCTCCTACAATGAGCAGTTCTTC
.	TRBJ1-1	.	TRBV7-6	CASSKPGVMNTEAFF	TGTGCCAGCAGCAAGCCAGGGGTTATGAACACTGAAGCTTTCTTT
many	TRBJ1-1	TRBD1	TRBV29-1	CSGYRGETEAFF	TGCAGCGGATACAGGGGGGAGACTGAAGCTTTCTTT
many	TRBJ1-1	TRBD1	TRBV11-2	CASSRQGNTEAFF	TGTGCCAGCAGCAGACAGGGCAACACTGAAGCTTTCTTT
few	TRBJ2-1	TRBD2	TRBV5-1	CASSSQPGTSGDEQFF	TGCGCCAGCAGCTCGCAACCCGGGACTAGCGGGGACGAGCAGTTCTTC
many	TRBJ2-2	.	TRBV24-1	CATSSQLSGAGELFF	TGTGCCACCTCTTCTCAGTTATCGGGGGCCGGGGAGCTGTTTTTT
many	TRBJ2-5	.	TRBV5-1	CASSLTGRTETQYF	TGCGCCAGCAGCTTAACGGGAAGAACAGAGACCCAGTACTTC
few	TRBJ2-7	.	TRBV19	CASSIGFEQYF	TGTGCCAGTAGTATCGGTTTCGAGCAGTACTTC
few	TRBJ2-1	.	TRBV11-2	CASSSLPDGNNEQFF	TGTGCCAGCAGCTCCTTACCTGACGGCAACAATGAGCAGTTCTTC
many	TRBJ1-4	TRBD1	TRBV28	CASRPDRGRNEKLFF	TGTGCCAGCAGACCGGACAGGGGGAGAAATGAAAAACTGTTTTTT
.	TRBJ1-6	.	TRBV5-5	CASSLQDSRDNSPLHF	TGTGCCAGCAGCTTGCAGGACTCGCGGGATAATTCACCCCTCCACTTT
few	TRBJ1-5	.	TRBV6-2/TRBV6-3	CASDDRGGYNQPQHF	TGTGCCAGCGATGACCGGGGAGGATACAATCAGCCCCAGCATTTT
few	TRBJ2-7	.	TRBV7-8	CASSLVGRSSYEQYF	TGTGCCAGCAGCTTAGTTGGCAGGAGCTCCTACGAGCAGTACTTC
.	TRBJ1-2	.	TRBV7-3	CASSPVSVGGYTF	TGTGCCAGCAGCCCCGTTTCGGTAGGAGGCTACACCTTC
many	TRBJ2-7	.	TRBV5-6	CASSLGSGQLYEQYF	TGTGCCAGCAGCTTGGGGTCCGGGCAGCTTTACGAGCAGTACTTC
many	TRBJ2-2	.	TRBV11-2	CASSLDLGELFF	TGTGCCAGCAGCTTAGATCTAGGGGAGCTGTTTTTT
many	TRBJ2-3	.	TRBV9	CASSSNPQAPWVTDTQYF	TGTGCCAGCAGCTCCAACCCCCAGGCCCCATGGGTCACAGATACGCAGTATTTT
few	TRBJ1-2	.	TRBV5-6	CASSIHRERVGYTF	TGTGCCAGCAGCATACACAGGGAGAGAGTCGGCTACACCTTC
many	TRBJ1-3	.	TRBV9	CASSPPGSPSGNTIYF	TGTGCCAGCAGCCCGCCAGGGTCCCCCTCTGGAAACACCATATATTTT
few	TRBJ2-1	.	TRBV12-2	CASCYRGRLGYNEQFF	TGTGCAAGTTGCTATCGTGGACGCTTAGGGTACAATGAGCAGTTCTTC